This entry lists 2 T cell receptor beta chains sequenced from one sample in a study of T cell clonality in common variable immunodeficiency. Measured with immunoSEQ multiplex PCR; TCRdb has only the in-frame clones, and not every one. The sample was found to contain thousands of clones, and every one recurs. These receptors have no identified antigens. Study-wide results and limits: Reportedly, TCR beta sequences from common variable immunodeficiency showed fewer deletions and N-nucleotide insertions.

The sample comprised peripheral blood mononuclear cells. These receptor sequences come from a human donor with common variable immunodeficiency.

This clone was seen a few times. The observed sequence ends 3 residues before the CDR3 terminus, with the missing tail filled in from the germline J gene. The gene calls are TRBV2 and TRBJ2-5, with 7 bases fitting TRBD1. Germline-derived CDR1 and CDR2 are SNHLY and FYNNEI. Trimming at V came to 6 bases and at J to 2 bases, leaving 12 bases not matched to a gene. The CDR3 has 16 residues. The CDR3 bases that were read are TGTGCCAGCAGGATCGGGGACAGTATATGGCAAGAGACC. Translation gives CASRIGDSIWQET. The entire CDR3 protein is CASRIGDSIWQETQYF.

A few counts support this clone. The read finishes 3 residues shy of the CDR3 end, and the germline J gene is used to complete it. The V gene is TRBV29-1, the J gene TRBJ2-1, with TRBD2 matching 10 bases. CDR1 and CDR2 (germline): SQVTM, ANQGSEA. The CDR3 is 13 amino acids. Trimming took 3 bases from V and 8 from J; bases not matched to a gene: 4. The CDR3 bases that were read are TGCAGCGTTGAGGCTAGCGGGAGATATGAG. It encodes CSVEASGRYE. The CDR3 as a whole reads CSVEASGRYEQFF.